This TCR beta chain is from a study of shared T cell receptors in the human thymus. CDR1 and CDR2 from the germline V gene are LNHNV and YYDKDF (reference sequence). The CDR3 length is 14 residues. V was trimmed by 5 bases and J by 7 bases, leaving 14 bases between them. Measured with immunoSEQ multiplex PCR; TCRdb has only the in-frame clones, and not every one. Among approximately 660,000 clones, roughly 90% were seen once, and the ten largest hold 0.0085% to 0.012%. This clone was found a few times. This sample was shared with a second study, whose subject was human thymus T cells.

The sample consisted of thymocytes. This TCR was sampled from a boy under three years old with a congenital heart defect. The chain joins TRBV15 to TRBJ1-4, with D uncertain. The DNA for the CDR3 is TGTGCCACCAGCGGTAAGAATCGGAGTGAAAAACTGTTTTTT. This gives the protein CATSGKNRSEKLFF.